A selection of T cell receptor beta chains follows, all from one sample in a study of T-cell reconstitution after alpha-beta-depleted transplantation in children. Each CDR3 protein gets one entry after TCRdb re-called the PCR reads with MiXCR. The sample has around 400,000 distinct CDR3 sequences, around 21% seen once. Source: PBMCs from the stem cell graft donor, taken from the stem cell graft. Receptor source: a human donor who donated a stem cell graft to a child with acute myeloid leukemia. The CDR3 runs from the conserved cysteine through the conserved F or W. A D gene is named only where the DNA matches it firmly. Clone size is shown for a subset of rows, as once, few, many or a class of expanded clone.

>TRBD2|TRBV7-9|.|TRBJ2-7
TGTGCCAGCAGCTCTACTCTAGCGGGGGCCTACGAGCAGTACTTC
CASSSTLAGAYEQYF
>TRBD1|TRBV6-1|few|TRBJ1-1
TGTGCCAGCAGTATCAGGGGGCGGACTGAAGCTTTCTTT
CASSIRGRTEAFF
>.|TRBV4-3|.|TRBJ2-5
TGCGCCAGCAGCCAAGAGTCATGGGGGACCCAGTACTTC
CASSQESWGTQYF
>.|TRBV12-3/TRBV12-4|few|TRBJ2-1
TGTGCCAGCAGTTTATTAGCGCGCTCCTACAATGAGCAGTTCTTC
CASSLLARSYNEQFF
>.|TRBV12-3/TRBV12-4|.|TRBJ1-1
TGTGCCAGCAGTTTCGACGGACGGCTGACTGAAGCTTTCTTT
CASSFDGRLTEAFF
>.|TRBV2|.|TRBJ2-5
TGTGCCAGCAGTGCGCGGTGGAGGGGTGGTGTGGAGACCCAGTACTTC
CASSARWRGGVETQYF
>.|TRBV15|few|TRBJ2-5
TGTGCCACCAGCAGAGGAGGAGGACCACAAGAGACCCAGTACTTC
CATSRGGGPQETQYF
>.|TRBV4-1|few|TRBJ2-6
TGCGCCAGCAGCCAAGTAAAGGGATCAGGGGCCAACGTCCTGACTTTC
CASSQVKGSGANVLTF
>.|TRBV12-3/TRBV12-4|.|TRBJ2-1
TGTGCCAGCAGTTTAGGGCACGGGGGATACAATGAGCAGTTCTTC
CASSLGHGGYNEQFF
>TRBD2|TRBV12-3/TRBV12-4|.|TRBJ2-1
TGTGCCAGCAGTCGGGGGGTTGACAATGAGCAGTTCTTC
CASSRGVDNEQFF
>.|TRBV24-1|.|TRBJ2-1
TGTGCCACCAGTGACCCACAGGCTGGGCAGTTCTTC
CATSDPQAGQFF
>.|TRBV12-3/TRBV12-4|many|TRBJ2-1
TGTGCCAGCAGTTTAGAGGGAAACAATGAGCAGTTCTTC
CASSLEGNNEQFF
>.|TRBV5-1|.|TRBJ2-1
TGCGCCAGCAGCTTGGAGGTAGTCCCCATCAATGAGCAGTTCTTC
CASSLEVVPINEQFF
>TRBD2|TRBV25-1|few|TRBJ2-2
TGTGCCAGCACCAAGAAGGCTAGCGGTGAAAGTCCCGGGGAGCTGTTTTTT
CASTKKASGESPGELFF
>.|TRBV7-6|many|TRBJ2-1
TGTGCCAGCAGCTTAGCGTCGGGGGAGTGGTCCTACAATGAGCAGTTCTTC
CASSLASGEWSYNEQFF
>TRBD2|TRBV20-1|few|TRBJ2-7
TGCAGTGCTAGAGATGAGGTGGGACTAGCGTCCTACGAGCAGTACTTC
CSARDEVGLASYEQYF
>TRBD2|TRBV6-5|few|TRBJ2-1
TGTGCCAGCAGTTACTCGATCGGGACTAGCGGGGTTAATGAGCAGTTCTTC
CASSYSIGTSGVNEQFF
>.|TRBV27|.|TRBJ2-7
TGTGCCAGCAACGAGCAGTACTTC
CASNEQYF
>TRBD2|TRBV20-1|many|TRBJ2-3
TGCAGTGCTGGGACTACGGGCACAGATACGCAGTATTTT
CSAGTTGTDTQYF
>TRBD2|TRBV4-2|few|TRBJ2-1
TGTGCCAGCAGCCAAGAGGCCGGACTAGCAGGATACAATGAGCAGTTCTTC
CASSQEAGLAGYNEQFF
>.|TRBV7-2|many|TRBJ2-7
TGTGCCAGCAGCTCCGGGACCCCCACCTACGAGCAGTACTTC
CASSSGTPTYEQYF
>TRBD2|TRBV12-3/TRBV12-4|.|TRBJ2-6
TGTGCCAGCAGTTTAATTCTGACTAGCCAACTCAAAAACGTCCTGACTTTC
CASSLILTSQLKNVLTF